This record looks at one TCR beta chain sequence and its context. Survey-level resolution applied to immunoSEQ assay v3.0. Generated by immunoSEQ multiplex PCR, the TCRdb table keeps only in-frame clones and is missing some. The sample shows tens of thousands of clones, about 89% of them seen only once. The data are from a study of long-term antiretroviral therapy in people with HIV. The CDR3 is 13 amino acids. The germline CDR1 and CDR2 sequences are SGHRS and YFSETQ. V was pared by 4 bases and J by 8 bases, with 13 bases between. This clonotype originated in a man aged 18 to 29 with HIV. This chain links TRBV5-1 with TRBJ2-1; unclear D gene. Sequencing was performed on unsorted PBMCs, taken 3.1 years after starting antiretroviral therapy. CDR3 amino acids: CASSKLSRDEQFF. The DNA of the CDR3 is TGCGCCAGCAGCAAACTCTCTAGGGATGAGCAGTTCTTC. The full variable domain, in which reference TRBV5-1 and TRBJ2-1 provide the parts outside the CDR3, is KAGVTQTPRYLIKTRGQQVTLSCSPISGHRSVSWYQQTPGQGLQFLFEYFSETQRNKGNFPGRFSGRQFSNSRSEMNVSTLELGDSALYLCASSKLSRDEQFFGPGTRLTVL.